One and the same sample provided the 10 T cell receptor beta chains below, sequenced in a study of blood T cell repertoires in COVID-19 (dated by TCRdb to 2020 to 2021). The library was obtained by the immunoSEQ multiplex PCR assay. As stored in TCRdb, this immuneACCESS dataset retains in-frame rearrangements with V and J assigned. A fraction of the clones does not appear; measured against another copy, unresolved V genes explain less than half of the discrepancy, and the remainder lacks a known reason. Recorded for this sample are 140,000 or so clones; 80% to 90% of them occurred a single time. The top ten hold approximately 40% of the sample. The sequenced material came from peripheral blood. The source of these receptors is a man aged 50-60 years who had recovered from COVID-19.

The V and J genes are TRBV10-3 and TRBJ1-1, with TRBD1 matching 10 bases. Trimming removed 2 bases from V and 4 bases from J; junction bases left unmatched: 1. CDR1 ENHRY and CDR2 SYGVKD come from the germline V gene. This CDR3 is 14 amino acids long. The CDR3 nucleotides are TGTGCCATCAGTGAGAGGACAGGGGGCACTGAAGCTTTCTTT. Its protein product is CAISERTGGTEAFF.

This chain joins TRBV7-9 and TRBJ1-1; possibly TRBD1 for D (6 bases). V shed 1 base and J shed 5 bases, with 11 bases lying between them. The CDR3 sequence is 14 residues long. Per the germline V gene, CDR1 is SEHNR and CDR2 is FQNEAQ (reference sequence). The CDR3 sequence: CASSLDRDGTEAFF. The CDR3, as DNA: TGTGCCAGCAGCTTAGACAGGGATGGTACTGAAGCTTTCTTT. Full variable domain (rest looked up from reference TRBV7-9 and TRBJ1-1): DTGVSQNPRHKITKRGQNVTFRCDPISEHNRLYWYRQTLGQGPEFLTYFQNEAQLEKSRLLSDRFSAERPKGSFSTLEIQRTEQGDSAMYLCASSLDRDGTEAFFGQGTRLTVV.

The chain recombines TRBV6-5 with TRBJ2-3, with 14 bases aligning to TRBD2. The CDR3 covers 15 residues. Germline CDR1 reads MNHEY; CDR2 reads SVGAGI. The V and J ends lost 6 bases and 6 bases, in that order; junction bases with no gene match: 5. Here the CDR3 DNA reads TGTGCCAGCAGCCGACTAGCGGGGGGGCCGGATACGCAGTATTTT. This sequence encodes CASSRLAGGPDTQYF.

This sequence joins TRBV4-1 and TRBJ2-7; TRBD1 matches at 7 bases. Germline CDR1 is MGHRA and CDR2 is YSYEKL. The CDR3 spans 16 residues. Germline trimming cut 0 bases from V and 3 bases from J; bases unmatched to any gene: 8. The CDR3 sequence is CASSQDPGQNLYEQYF. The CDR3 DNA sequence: TGCGCCAGCAGCCAAGATCCGGGACAGAATCTCTACGAGCAGTACTTC.

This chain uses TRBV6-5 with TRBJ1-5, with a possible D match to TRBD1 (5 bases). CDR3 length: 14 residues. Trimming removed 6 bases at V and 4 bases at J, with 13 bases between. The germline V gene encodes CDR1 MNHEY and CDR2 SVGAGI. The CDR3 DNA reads TGTGCCAGCAGCCGCGACGGGGGGAATCAGCCCCAGCATTTT. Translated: CASSRDGGNQPQHF.

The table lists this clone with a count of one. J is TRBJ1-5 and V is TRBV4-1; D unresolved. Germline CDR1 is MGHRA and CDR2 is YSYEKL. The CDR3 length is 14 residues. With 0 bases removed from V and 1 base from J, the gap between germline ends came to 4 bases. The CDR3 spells CASSQDLSNQPQHF. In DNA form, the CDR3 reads TGCGCCAGCAGCCAAGATCTCAGCAATCAGCCCCAGCATTTT.

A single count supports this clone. CDR3 protein: CASSSQGLNTEAFF. The CDR3 bases are TGTGCCAGCAGCTCACAGGGACTGAACACTGAAGCTTTCTTT. The rearrangement uses TRBV7-2 and TRBJ1-1; possibly TRBD1 for D (6 bases). Looked up from germline, CDR1 is SGHTA and CDR2 is FQGNSA. Deletions cut 4 bases from V and 0 bases from J, with 9 bases between. The CDR3 sequence is 14 residues long.

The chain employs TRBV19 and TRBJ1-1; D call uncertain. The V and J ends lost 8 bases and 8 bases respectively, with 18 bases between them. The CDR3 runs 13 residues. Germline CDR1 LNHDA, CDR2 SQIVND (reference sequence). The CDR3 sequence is CASAPGRSSEAFF. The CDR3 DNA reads TGTGCCAGTGCCCCTGGCAGGTCGTCAGAAGCTTTCTTT.

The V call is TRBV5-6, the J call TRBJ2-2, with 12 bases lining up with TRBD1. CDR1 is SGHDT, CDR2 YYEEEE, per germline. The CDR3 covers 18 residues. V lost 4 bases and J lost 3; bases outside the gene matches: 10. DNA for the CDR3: TGTGCCAGCAGCACCGGGACAGGGGGCAAGAGGTACACCGGGGAGCTGTTTTTT. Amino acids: CASSTGTGGKRYTGELFF. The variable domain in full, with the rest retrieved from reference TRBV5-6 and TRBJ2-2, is DAGVTQSPTHLIKTRGQQVTLRCSPKSGHDTVSWYQQALGQGPQFIFQYYEEEERQRGNFPDRFSGHQFPNYSSELNVNALLLGDSALYLCASSTGTGGKRYTGELFFGEGSRLTVL.

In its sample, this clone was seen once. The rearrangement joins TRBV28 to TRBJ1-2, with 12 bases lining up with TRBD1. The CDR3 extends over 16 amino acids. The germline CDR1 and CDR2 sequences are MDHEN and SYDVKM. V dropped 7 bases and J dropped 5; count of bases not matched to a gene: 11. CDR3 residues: CASIPGQGASGYGYTF. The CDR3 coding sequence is TGTGCCAGCATCCCGGGACAGGGGGCCAGTGGGTATGGCTACACCTTC.